The source of this TCR beta chain is a study of T cells in Graves' hyperthyroidism and ophthalmopathy. The diagnoses drew upon clinical symptoms, serum thyroxine and TRAb, thyroid ultrasound and orbital computed tomography. Using more than 7.5 ml of fresh peripheral blood, PBMCs were prepared. Germline CDR1 is MNHEY and CDR2 is SMNVEV (reference sequence). This CDR3 is 21 amino acids long. Trimming removed 0 bases from V and 2 bases from J; junction bases left unmatched: 17. The table lists this clonotype with many counts. TCR beta CDR3 sequences were amplified from RNA transcripts. In the first-round RT-PCR of the TCR CDR3, the HTBI primer set was used. One entry per CDR3 protein results from TCRdb running MiXCR on the multiplex PCR reads. The repertoire holds hundreds of thousands of distinct CDR3 sequences, with approximately 13% as singletons.

Sequencing was done on a sample of blood. This chain uses TRBV27 with TRBJ1-5, with 9 nucleotides matching TRBD1. This receptor was identified in a woman in her twenties or thirties with Graves' hyperthyroidism that later progressed to Graves' ophthalmopathy. The CDR3 DNA reads as TGTGCCAGCAGTTTATCGCCACCCGAGGACAGGGGAGAAAAGGGCAATCAGCCCCAGCATTTT. Translating gives CASSLSPPEDRGEKGNQPQHF.